This TCR beta chain comes out of a study of cytomegalovirus exposure and HLA in healthy donors. It was with 60 Vbeta and 13 Jbeta primers that the PCR ran. Method: immunoSEQ multiplex PCR; TCRdb's copy keeps in-frame clones and lacks some. The sample has 100,000 to 150,000 clones; under 20% are singletons. The germline gives CDR1 SNHLY, CDR2 FYNNEI. J lost 6 bases, V lost 2 bases, and 3 bases had no gene match. The CDR3 extends over 15 amino acids. This clone was counted only a few times. What it binds is not known. Study-level results: Sequencing likely produced, as an artifact, a cluster of highly shared sequence variants.

The genes are TRBV2 and TRBJ2-3; 12 bases map to TRBD2. This TCR derives from a female donor in good health and CMV-seropositive. Input material: PBMCs. In DNA form, the CDR3 reads TGTGCCAGCAGTGAACTAGCGGGGGGGATCGATACGCAGTATTTT. It specifies CASSELAGGIDTQYF.